These 13 T cell receptor beta chains were all obtained from the same sample, sequenced in a study of CD8+CD57+ T cells in acquired aplastic anemia. CDR3 and TCR beta VDJ profiling relied on a genomic DNA template. TCRdb analysed the reads with MiXCR anew, one entry per CDR3 protein. The sample carries more than 150,000 distinct CDR3 sequences, approximately 48% recorded once. CD8+CD57+ cell expansion, shown by flow cytometry, had occurred in the patients selected for sequencing. Sequencing used sorted CD4+, CD8+, or CD8+CD57+ T cells (not recorded which) from PBMCs. The receptor set was obtained from a human donor with aplastic anemia.

This clonotype was seen ten or more times. The V and J genes are TRBV5-4 and TRBJ2-3; D may be TRBD1 (6 bases). Looked up from germline, CDR1 is SGHNT and CDR2 is YYREEE (reference sequence). Trimming cost V 10 bases and J 1 base, with 10 bases left between them. The CDR3 is 12 amino acids. The CDR3 nucleotides read TGTGCCTTGGGGGCGGGCACAGATACGCAGTATTTT. This sequence encodes CALGAGTDTQYF.

This sequence joins TRBV19 and TRBJ1-5; maybe TRBD1 (5 bases). V shed 0 bases and J shed 5 bases, with 8 bases lying between them. From germline, CDR1 is LNHDA and CDR2 SQIVND (reference sequence). The CDR3 totals 14 residues. The CDR3 is CASSIDGGDQPQHF. DNA for the CDR3: TGTGCCAGTAGTATAGATGGGGGGGATCAGCCCCAGCATTTT.

The gene calls are TRBV7-8 and TRBJ1-4, with 7 bases identical to TRBD1. CDR3 length: 17 residues. The V gene end was trimmed by 1 base and the J gene end by 0 bases; junction bases not matched to a gene: 5. CDR1 is SGHVS and CDR2 is FQNEAQ in the germline V gene. CDR3 nucleotides: TGTGCCAGCAGCTTAGAAGGGACAGCTCCAACTAATGAAAAACTGTTTTTT. Translating it yields CASSLEGTAPTNEKLFF.

This clonotype showed up just a few times. V usage is TRBV2 and J usage is TRBJ2-3; 9 bases are shared with TRBD1. The CDR3 is 13 residues long. From germline, CDR1 is SNHLY and CDR2 FYNNEI. Trimming cost V 7 bases and J 4 bases; bases outside gene matches: 3. For the CDR3, the DNA is TGTGCCAGCATGGGACAGGGCCCAGATACGCAGTATTTT. The encoded protein is CASMGQGPDTQYF.

The chain links TRBV6-5 to TRBJ2-7; 7 positions match TRBD1. CDR1 is MNHEY and CDR2 is SVGAGI in the germline V gene. This CDR3 spans 14 amino acids. V dropped 2 bases and J dropped 0; count of bases not matched to a gene: 1. CDR3 nucleotides: TGTGCCAGCAGTTACGGACAGGTCTCCTACGAGCAGTACTTC. Translated: CASSYGQVSYEQYF.

This clonotype was recorded at least ten times. This chain uses TRBV19 with TRBJ2-3, with 8 bases identical to TRBD2. The germline gives CDR1 LNHDA, CDR2 SQIVND (reference sequence). This CDR3 comprises 14 residues. J gave up 6 bases and V 5 bases, and 7 bases lay outside the gene matches. The chain's CDR3 is CASSVRGGGDTQYF. The DNA of the CDR3 is TGTGCCAGTAGTGTACGGGGGGGCGGCGATACGCAGTATTTT.

At least ten counts were recorded for this clonotype. J is TRBJ1-1 and V is TRBV10-3; perhaps TRBD1 as D (6 bases). Trimming took 0 bases from V and 0 from J, leaving 11 bases between them. This CDR3 has 16 amino acids. The germline gives CDR1 ENHRY, CDR2 SYGVKD. CDR3 protein: CAISESGGDMNTEAFF. CDR3 coding DNA: TGTGCCATCAGTGAGTCGGGGGGCGACATGAACACTGAAGCTTTCTTT.

The V gene is TRBV27, the J gene TRBJ1-1; 8 nucleotides match TRBD1. Germline values: CDR1 MNHEY, CDR2 SMNVEV (reference sequence). V trimming: 2 bases; J trimming: 2 bases; junction bases outside the gene matches: 1. This CDR3 region has 14 residues. CDR3 amino acids: CASSLAGGNTEAFF. CDR3 bases: TGTGCCAGCAGTTTAGCAGGGGGCAACACTGAAGCTTTCTTT.

This clonotype was counted at least ten times. The V call is TRBV19, the J call TRBJ1-1; tentatively, D is TRBD1 (5 bases). The CDR3 has 13 residues. V was pared by 7 bases and J by 5 bases, with 14 bases between. Germline V lookup: CDR1 LNHDA, CDR2 SQIVND (reference sequence). The CDR3 loop reads CASMSRRATEAFF. The CDR3 nucleotides read TGTGCCAGTATGTCCCGCAGGGCAACTGAAGCTTTCTTT. The full variable domain, its missing parts supplied by reference TRBV19 and TRBJ1-1, is DGGITQSPKYLFRKEGQNVTLSCEQNLNHDAMYWYRQDPGQGLRLIYYSQIVNDFQKGDIAEGYSVSREKKESFPLTVTSAQKNPTAFYLCASMSRRATEAFFGQGTRLTVV.

This clonotype was recorded only once. One end of the junction varies from germline; a read error may be responsible. This chain connects TRBV5-5 to TRBJ2-2, with D perhaps matching TRBD1 (6 bases). Germline V gives CDR1 SGHKS, CDR2 YYEKEE (reference sequence). The CDR3 extends over 15 amino acids. The DNA for the CDR3 is TGTGCCAGCAGCTTGAATCAGGGGAACGCCGGGGAGCTGTTTTTT. Translated: CASSLNQGNAGELFF.

This clonotype was seen a few times. The chain joins TRBV9 to TRBJ2-1, with D maybe TRBD2 (5 bases). Trimming pared 0 bases from V and 7 bases from J, leaving 8 bases between. Looked up from germline, CDR1 is SGDLS and CDR2 is YYNGEE. This CDR3 is built from 13 residues. In DNA, the CDR3 is TGTGCCAGCAGCGTAGAACTAGGAAATGAGCAGTTCTTC. It translates to CASSVELGNEQFF.

The sample holds many counts of this clonotype. The J gene is TRBJ2-3, the V gene TRBV19; D might be TRBD1 (6 bases). Trimming removed 1 base at V and 4 bases at J, with 6 bases between. Germline CDR1 LNHDA, CDR2 SQIVND (reference sequence). This CDR3 is 13 amino acids long. CDR3 sequence reads: CASSIGGPDTQYF. For the CDR3, the DNA is TGTGCCAGTAGTATAGGGGGGCCAGATACGCAGTATTTT.

This clonotype showed up many times. The chain links TRBV7-9 to TRBJ2-5, with D tentatively TRBD1 (6 bases). The CDR3 is 15 amino acids. Germline-derived CDR1 and CDR2 are SEHNR and FQNEAQ (reference sequence). V gave up 1 base and J gave up 2 bases, with 11 bases separating them. The CDR3 DNA is TGTGCCAGCAGCTTAGGGAGGACAGTACAAGAGACCCAGTACTTC. It is translated as CASSLGRTVQETQYF. The full variable domain, in which reference TRBV7-9 and TRBJ2-5 provide the parts outside the CDR3, is DTGVSQNPRHKITKRGQNVTFRCDPISEHNRLYWYRQTLGQGPEFLTYFQNEAQLEKSRLLSDRFSAERPKGSFSTLEIQRTEQGDSAMYLCASSLGRTVQETQYFGPGTRLLVL.